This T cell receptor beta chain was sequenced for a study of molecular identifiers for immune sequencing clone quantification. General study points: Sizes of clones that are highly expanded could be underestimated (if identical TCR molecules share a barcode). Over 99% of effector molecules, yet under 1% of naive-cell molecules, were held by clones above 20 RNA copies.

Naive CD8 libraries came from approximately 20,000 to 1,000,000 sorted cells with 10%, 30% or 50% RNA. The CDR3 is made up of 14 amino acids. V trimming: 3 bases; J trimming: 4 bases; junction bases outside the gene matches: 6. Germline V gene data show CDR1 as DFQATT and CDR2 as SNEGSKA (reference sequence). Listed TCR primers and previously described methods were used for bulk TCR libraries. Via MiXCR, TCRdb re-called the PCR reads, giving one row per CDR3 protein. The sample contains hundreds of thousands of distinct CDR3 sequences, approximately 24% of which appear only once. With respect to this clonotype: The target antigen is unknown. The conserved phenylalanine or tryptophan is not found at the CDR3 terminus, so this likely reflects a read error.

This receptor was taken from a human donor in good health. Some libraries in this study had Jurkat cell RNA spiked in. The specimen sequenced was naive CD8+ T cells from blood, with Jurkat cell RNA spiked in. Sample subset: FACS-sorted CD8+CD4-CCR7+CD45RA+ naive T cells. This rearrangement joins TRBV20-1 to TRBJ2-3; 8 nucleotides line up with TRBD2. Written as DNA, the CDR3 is TGCAGTGCTAGTCCCCGGGGGGGTCCAGATACGCAGTATTAT. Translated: CSASPRGGPDTQYY.